These 3 T cell receptor beta chains originate from one sample sequenced in a study of cytomegalovirus exposure and HLA in healthy donors. TCRdb's table, derived via immunoSEQ multiplex PCR, lists solely in-frame clones and lacks some. The table includes fewer than 120,000 clones, around nine tenths detected once. The sequencing input was PBMCs. Every receptor here comes from a woman younger than 45 in good health and CMV-seropositive.

The chain joins TRBV10-3 to TRBJ1-1; D perhaps matches TRBD1 (6 bases). Germline V gives CDR1 ENHRY, CDR2 SYGVKD. Trimming shortened V by 6 bases and J by 6 bases, and 17 bases separated the two germline ends. The CDR3 is 14 residues long. This CDR3 reads CAIRDSGQRAEAFF. In DNA, the CDR3 is TGTGCCATCAGAGACAGCGGACAGCGCGCTGAAGCTTTCTTT.

The chain has TRBV6-5 and TRBJ2-2; a weak D match, TRBD2 (7 bases). Looked up from germline, CDR1 is MNHEY and CDR2 is SVGAGI. Trimming took 6 bases from V and 2 from J, leaving 13 bases between them. CDR3 length: 15 residues. The CDR3 DNA follows: TGTGCCAGCAGGACGGGGGGCATTAACACCGGGGAGCTGTTTTTT. Its translation: CASRTGGINTGELFF.

The chain links TRBV29-1 to TRBJ2-7, with 10 bases identical to TRBD2. The J segment lost 7 bases and the V segment lost 1 base, leaving 7 bases of the junction unmatched. This CDR3 contains 14 residues. The V gene's germline CDR1 is SQVTM and CDR2 ANQGSEA. The CDR3 here is CSVEGPGLAEEQYF. The CDR3, as DNA: TGCAGCGTTGAAGGCCCTGGACTAGCGGAGGAGCAGTACTTC.